What follows describes a single TCR beta chain. Under the authors' procedure: Amplifying reference gene primers gave estimates of nucleated cell counts. Sequenced by immunoSEQ multiplex PCR; TCRdb stores in-frame clones only, minus some. For V, J and clone size, that table is used; D and trimming come from the DNA. Of roughly 260,000 clones listed, approximately 86% are singletons. These data are taken from a study of blood T cell repertoires in COVID-19. Whole-study context: In each case, the material was cDNA or gDNA derived from T cells, B-cell-depleted T cells, or PBMCs.

The receptor was derived from a woman in her 30s with acute COVID-19. Material: PBMCs or T cells enriched from blood (not recorded which).

The CDR3 region is CASSSESSYEQYF. CDR3 DNA: TGTGCCAGCAGCTCGGAGAGCTCCTACGAGCAGTACTTC. The gene calls are TRBV5-6 and TRBJ2-7; D gene ambiguous. Germline lookup yields CDR1 SGHDT and CDR2 YYEEEE. The CDR3 is 13 amino acids. Trimming removed 3 bases from V and 0 bases from J, with 7 bases in between.